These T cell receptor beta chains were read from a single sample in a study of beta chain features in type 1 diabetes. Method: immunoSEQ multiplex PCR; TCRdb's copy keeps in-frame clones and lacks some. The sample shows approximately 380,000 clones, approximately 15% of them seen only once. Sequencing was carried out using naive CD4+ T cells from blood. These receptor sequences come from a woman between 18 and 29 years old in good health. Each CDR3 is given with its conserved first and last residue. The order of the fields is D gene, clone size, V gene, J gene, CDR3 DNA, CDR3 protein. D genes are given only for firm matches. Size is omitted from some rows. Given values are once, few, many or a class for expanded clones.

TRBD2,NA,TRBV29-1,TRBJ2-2,TGCAGCGTTGGGGTGTTAGCGGGAGGGCCGACCGGGGAGCTGTTTTTT,CSVGVLAGGPTGELFF
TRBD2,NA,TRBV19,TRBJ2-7,TGTGCCAGTAGTAACCGCCAAGGAGCGGGAGTAAATGAGCAGTACTTC,CASSNRQGAGVNEQYF
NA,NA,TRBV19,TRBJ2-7,TGTGCCAGTAGTCAGCCAGGGGAACGGTCCTACGAGCAGTACTTC,CASSQPGERSYEQYF
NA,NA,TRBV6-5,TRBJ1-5,TGTGCCAGCAGTTACTCACGGTATAGCAATCAGCCCCAGCATTTT,CASSYSRYSNQPQHF
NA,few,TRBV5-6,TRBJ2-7,TGTGCCAGCAGCTTGTATGCCAGGGCCCCCTACGAGCAGTACTTC,CASSLYARAPYEQYF
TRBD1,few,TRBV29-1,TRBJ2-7,TGCAGCGTGAACAGGGGCCACTACGAGCAGTACTTC,CSVNRGHYEQYF
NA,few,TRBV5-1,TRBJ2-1,TGCGCCAGCAGCTTGGAGCAGAGGAGCGAGAAGTTCTTC,CASSLEQRSEKFF
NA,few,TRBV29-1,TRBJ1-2,TGCAGCGGTTACAGTATCTATGGCTACACCTTC,CSGYSIYGYTF
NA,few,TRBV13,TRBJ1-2,TGTGCCAGCAGCTTAGGGGACAGATACTATGGCTACACCTTC,CASSLGDRYYGYTF
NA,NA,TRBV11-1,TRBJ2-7,TGTGCCAGCAGCCGCACAGAGACCTACGAGCAGTACTTC,CASSRTETYEQYF
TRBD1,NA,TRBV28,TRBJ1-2,TGTGCCAGCAGTTTAGGGACAGGGACCTATGGCTACACCTTC,CASSLGTGTYGYTF
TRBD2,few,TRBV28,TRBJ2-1,TGTGCCAGCAGTTCCAGCGGGAGCTCCTACAATGAGCAGTTCTTC,CASSSSGSSYNEQFF
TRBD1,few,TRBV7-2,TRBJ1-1,TGTGCCAGCGGACAGGGTATGAACACTGAAGCTTTCTTT,CASGQGMNTEAFF
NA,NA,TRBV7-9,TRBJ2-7,TGTGCCAGCAGCCCCCCGCAGGGATCCTACGAGCAGTACTTC,CASSPPQGSYEQYF
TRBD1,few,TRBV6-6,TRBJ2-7,TGTGCCAGCAGTTACGACAGGGGCTCCTACGAGCAGTACTTC,CASSYDRGSYEQYF
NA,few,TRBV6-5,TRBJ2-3,TGTGCCAGCAGTTTGGGTTATGGCGGGAGCACAGATACGCAGTATTTT,CASSLGYGGSTDTQYF
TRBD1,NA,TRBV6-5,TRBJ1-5,TGTGCCAGCAGTTATAGGACAGGGGATCAGCCCCAGCATTTT,CASSYRTGDQPQHF
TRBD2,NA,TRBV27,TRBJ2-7,TGTGCCAGCAGTACTAGCGGGCCCTCTTACGAGCAGTACTTC,CASSTSGPSYEQYF
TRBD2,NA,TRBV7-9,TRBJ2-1,TGTGCCAGCAGTTTAGGGACTAGCGGGAGCAATGAGCAGTTCTTC,CASSLGTSGSNEQFF
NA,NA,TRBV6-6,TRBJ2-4,TGTGCCAGCAGTTTCCAGGGGATAGCCAAAAACATTCAGTACTTC,CASSFQGIAKNIQYF
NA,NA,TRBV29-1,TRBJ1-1,TGCAGCGTTGAAGATCGGGGGGCTCTTGTAGCTTTCTTT,CSVEDRGALVAFF
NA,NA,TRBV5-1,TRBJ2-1,TGCGCCAGCAGCTCCGGAGGGCCCAGTGAGCAGTTCTTC,CASSSGGPSEQFF
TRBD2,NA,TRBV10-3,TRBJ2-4,TGTGCCATCAGTGGCTTAGCGGGAGAGGGAAACATTCAGTACTTC,CAISGLAGEGNIQYF
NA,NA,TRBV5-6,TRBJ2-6,TGTGTCCGGGGTCCTGGGGCCAACGTCCTGACTTTC,CVRGPGANVLTF
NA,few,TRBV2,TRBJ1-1,TGTGCCAGCAGCCCCGGACAGAACACTGAAGCTTTCTTT,CASSPGQNTEAFF
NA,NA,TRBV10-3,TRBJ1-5,TGTGCCATCAGTGAGGCGGGGGGACAGCCCCAGCATTTT,CAISEAGGQPQHF
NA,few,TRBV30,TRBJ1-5,TGTGCCTGGAGTGTAGCGGGAAATCAGCCCCAGCATTTT,CAWSVAGNQPQHF
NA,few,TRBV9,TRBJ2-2,TGTGCCAGCAGCGTAGCAGGGTACACCGGGGAGCTGTTTTTT,CASSVAGYTGELFF
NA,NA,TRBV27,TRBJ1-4,TGTGCCAGCAGAAGCCTACCATTGGATGAAAAACTGTTTTTT,CASRSLPLDEKLFF
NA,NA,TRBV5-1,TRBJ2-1,TGCGCCAGCTACCCTAGCGTAACGAACAATGAGCAGTTCTTC,CASYPSVTNNEQFF
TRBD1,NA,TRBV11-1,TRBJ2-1,TGTGCCAGCACAGGAGCTGAGGGACAGGGTATTGAGCAGTTCTTC,CASTGAEGQGIEQFF
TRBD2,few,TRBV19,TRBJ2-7,TGTGCCAGTAGTATCGCGCGGGGGAGTGCCTACGAGCAGTACTTC,CASSIARGSAYEQYF
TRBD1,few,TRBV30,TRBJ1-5,TGTGCCTGGACAGGGGGCCCCAATCAGCCCCAGCATTTT,CAWTGGPNQPQHF
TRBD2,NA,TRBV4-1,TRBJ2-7,TGCGCCAGCAGCCAATTGCCTAGCGGGGAGTACGAGCAGTACTTC,CASSQLPSGEYEQYF
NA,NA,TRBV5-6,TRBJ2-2,TGTGCCAGCAGCCCCCGGGCAGGGGTTACCGGGGAGCTGTTTTTT,CASSPRAGVTGELFF
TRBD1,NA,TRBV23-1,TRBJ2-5,TGCGCCACCGGACAGGGAGGGACCCAGTACTTC,CATGQGGTQYF
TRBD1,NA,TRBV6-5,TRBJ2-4,TGTGCCAGCAGGGCCGACCGGGACAGGGTAAACATTCAGTACTTC,CASRADRDRVNIQYF
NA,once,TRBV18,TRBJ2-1,TGTGCCAGCTCTCGATTCGACAGGTTTAAGAACTACAATGAGCAGTTCTTC,CASSRFDRFKNYNEQFF
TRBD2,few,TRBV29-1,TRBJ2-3,TGCAGCGTCCTCGGGGGGGCGATAAAGGAAGATACGCAGTATTTT,CSVLGGAIKEDTQYF
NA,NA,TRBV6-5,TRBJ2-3,TGTGCCAGCAGTTGGACGGGGAGAACAGATACGCAGTATTTT,CASSWTGRTDTQYF
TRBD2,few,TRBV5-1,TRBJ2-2,TGCGCCAGCAGCCGGCGGGAGTCAAACGGGGAGCTGTTTTTT,CASSRRESNGELFF
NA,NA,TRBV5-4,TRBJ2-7,TGTGCCAGCAGCAGCACCACCAGGGGTCGACAGTACTTC,CASSSTTRGRQYF
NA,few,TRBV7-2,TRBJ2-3,TGTGCCAGCAGTTTCACAGTCACAGATACGCAGTATTTT,CASSFTVTDTQYF
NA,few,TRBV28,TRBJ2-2,TGTGCCAGCAGTCTACCGCAGGTAGCCGGGGAGCTGTTTTTT,CASSLPQVAGELFF
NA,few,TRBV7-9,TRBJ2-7,TGTGCCAGCAGCTTAGGTACAGCAACCTACGAGCAGTACTTC,CASSLGTATYEQYF